This is a list of T cell receptor beta chains from one sample in a study of human T cells and chemical hapten exposure. TCRdb called the 5' RACE reads again in MiXCR, with one record for every CDR3 protein. The sample consists of under 150,000 distinct CDR3 sequences, around a fifth of them appearing once. These receptors were collected from a human donor in good health. Each CDR3 is given with its conserved first and last residue. Fields, in order: J gene, V gene, clone size, D gene, CDR3 DNA, CDR3 protein. The D gene is left open where the match is weak. Clone size is shown for a subset of rows, as once, few, many or a class of expanded clone.

TRBJ2-3,TRBV5-4,NA,TRBD2,TGTGCCAGCAGCTTGGCCTCCCCGGGACGGCTATCGGGGGGTAGCACAGATACGCAGTATTTT,CASSLASPGRLSGGSTDTQYF
TRBJ1-1,TRBV28,NA,NA,TGTGCCAGCAGTTTCCCCCCCGCGAGACCCATGAACACTGAAGCTTTCTTT,CASSFPPARPMNTEAFF
TRBJ1-1,TRBV6-4,few,NA,TGTGCCAGTAGCCGGGAAGAGAACACTGAAGCTTTCTTT,CASSREENTEAFF
TRBJ1-2,TRBV29-1,NA,NA,TGCAGCGCCAAGGCCGGATATGGCTACACCTTC,CSAKAGYGYTF
TRBJ2-3,TRBV6-5,few,TRBD2,TGTGCCAGCAGCCCCAGCGGGAGGGCCTCAGATACGCAGTATTTT,CASSPSGRASDTQYF
TRBJ1-6,TRBV5-1,few,NA,TGCGCCAGCAGCTTGGCCTTACGGGATTCACCCCTCCACTTT,CASSLALRDSPLHF
TRBJ2-2,TRBV7-9,NA,TRBD2,TGTGCCAGCAGCTTGGGACTAGCGGGAACCACCGGGGAGCTGTTTTTT,CASSLGLAGTTGELFF
TRBJ2-7,TRBV27,NA,TRBD1,TGTGCCAGCAGTCCCCGACAGGGGAGATACGAGCAGTACTTC,CASSPRQGRYEQYF
TRBJ1-5,TRBV5-1,few,TRBD1,TGCGCCAGCAGCCCATGGACAGGGTATCAGCCCCAGCATTTT,CASSPWTGYQPQHF
TRBJ1-2,TRBV27,NA,NA,TGTGCCAGCAGGAGAGACGCCGGGATATCTAACTATGGCTACACCTTC,CASRRDAGISNYGYTF
TRBJ2-3,TRBV7-9,NA,TRBD1,TGTGCCAGCAGCTTTACCCTCGACAGGGCTAGCACAGATACGCAGTATTTT,CASSFTLDRASTDTQYF
TRBJ2-3,TRBV27,NA,NA,TGTGCCAGCAGTTTAGGGGTCGCCACGGCAGATACGCAGTATTTT,CASSLGVATADTQYF
TRBJ2-5,TRBV5-1,few,NA,TGCGCCAGCAGCTTGTTGCCGGCACAAGAGACCCAGTACTTC,CASSLLPAQETQYF
TRBJ1-6,TRBV7-6,NA,NA,TGTGCCAGCAGCTTAGGGGTGCCGGCTAATTCACCCCTCCACTTT,CASSLGVPANSPLHF
TRBJ1-1,TRBV7-6,NA,NA,TGTGCCAGCAGCCCCCTGGGGGCGATGGGTGAAGCTTTCTTT,CASSPLGAMGEAFF
TRBJ1-2,TRBV11-1,few,NA,TGTGCCAGCAGCTTACCTGACAGCGTCTATGGCTACACCTTC,CASSLPDSVYGYTF
TRBJ2-5,TRBV20-1,NA,NA,TGCAGTGCGGAACGGAGTCCCCAAGAGACCCAGTACTTC,CSAERSPQETQYF
TRBJ1-5,TRBV23-1,NA,TRBD1,TGCGCCAGCAGTCAAGCCCTGGGACAGGGGGCAAATCAGCCCCAGCATTTT,CASSQALGQGANQPQHF
TRBJ1-1,TRBV3-1,few,TRBD1,TGTGCCAGCAGCCAAGGGGACAGGGACGCAACTGAAGCTTTCTTT,CASSQGDRDATEAFF
TRBJ1-2,TRBV5-1,few,NA,TGCGCCAGCAGCTTGGAAGGGACCTTCTATGGCTACACCTTC,CASSLEGTFYGYTF
TRBJ2-3,TRBV11-2,NA,NA,TGTGCCAGCAGCTTAGGGCGGGACAGCACAGATACGCAGTATTTT,CASSLGRDSTDTQYF
TRBJ2-3,TRBV7-6,NA,NA,TGTGCCAGCAGCTTAGTACTAGACACAGATACGCAGTATTTT,CASSLVLDTDTQYF